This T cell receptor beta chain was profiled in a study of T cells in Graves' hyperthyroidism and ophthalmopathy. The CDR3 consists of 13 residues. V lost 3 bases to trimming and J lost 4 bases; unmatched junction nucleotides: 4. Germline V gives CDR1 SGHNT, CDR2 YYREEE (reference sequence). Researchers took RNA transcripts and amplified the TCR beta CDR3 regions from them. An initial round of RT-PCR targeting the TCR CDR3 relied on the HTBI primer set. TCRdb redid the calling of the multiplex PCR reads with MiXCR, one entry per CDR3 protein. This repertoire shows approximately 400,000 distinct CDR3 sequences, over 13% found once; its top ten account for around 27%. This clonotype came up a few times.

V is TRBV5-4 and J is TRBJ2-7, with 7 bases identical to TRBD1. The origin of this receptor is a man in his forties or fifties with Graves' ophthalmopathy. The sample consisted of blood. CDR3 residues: CASSSPGQYEQYF. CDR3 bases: TGTGCCAGCAGCTCGCCGGGACAGTACGAGCAGTACTTC. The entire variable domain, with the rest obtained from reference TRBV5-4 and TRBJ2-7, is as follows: ETGVTQSPTHLIKTRGQQVTLRCSSQSGHNTVSWYQQALGQGPQFIFQYYREEENGRGNFPPRFSGLQFPNYSSELNVNALELDDSALYLCASSSPGQYEQYFGPGTRLTVT.